Described below is a single T cell receptor (beta chain) sequence and its context. The germline V gene has CDR1 LNHDA and CDR2 SQIVND (reference sequence). Trimming removed 7 bases from V and 2 bases from J; junction bases left unmatched: 7. The CDR3 is made up of 15 amino acids. These data are taken from a study of cytomegalovirus exposure and HLA in healthy donors. Primers for the PCR totalled 60 Vbeta and 13 Jbeta. The repertoire was sequenced with immunoSEQ multiplex PCR; TCRdb's copy has only in-frame clones and lacks some. The sample comprises some 150,000 clones, 80% to 90% of which are singletons, and roughly 4.3% rests with the top ten.

The specimen sequenced was PBMCs. The chain links TRBV19 to TRBJ2-3; 9 positions match TRBD2. The source is a woman in her 40s in good health and CMV-seropositive. The CDR3 nucleotides read TGTGCCAGTACCAAGGGACTAGCCTCCACAGATACGCAGTATTTT. Translated, it gives CASTKGLASTDTQYF.